Listed below are T cell receptor beta chains from one sample, sequenced in a study of OX40 agonist ivuxolimab in advanced cancers. Data came from immunoSEQ multiplex PCR; TCRdb stores just in-frame clones and leaves some out. The sample consists of some 43,000 clones, approximately 90% of them appearing once. The sample consisted of CD4+ or CD8+ T cells sorted from blood, taken in a trial of the OX40 agonist ivuxolimab. These receptors were collected from an adult with an advanced solid tumor such as melanoma, head and neck, liver or kidney cancer. Each CDR3 is given with its conserved first and last residue. The order of the fields is V gene, clone size, J gene, D gene, CDR3 DNA, CDR3 protein. D genes are given only for firm matches. Size tells how often a clone was seen (once, few, many) or the class of an expanded clone, and some rows leave it out.

TRBV9	few	TRBJ1-1	.	TGTGCCAGCAGCGCGACTTTAGGGAACACTGAAGCTTTCTTT	CASSATLGNTEAFF
TRBV6-4	medium-sized	TRBJ1-5	.	TGTGCCAGCAGTGACGGTAGTAGCAATCAGCCCCAGCATTTT	CASSDGSSNQPQHF
TRBV9	.	TRBJ2-5	.	TGTGCCAGCAGCGTAGTTAGCGGCCTAGGGGAGACCCAGTACTTC	CASSVVSGLGETQYF
TRBV29-1	.	TRBJ2-2	.	TGCAGCTTCAGCGGATCGAACACCGGGGAGCTGTTTTTT	CSFSGSNTGELFF
TRBV9	once	TRBJ2-7	.	TGTGCCAGCAGCGCAAATATGGGGGGACAGACAAACTACGAGCAGTACTTC	CASSANMGGQTNYEQYF
TRBV12-5	.	TRBJ2-7	TRBD1	TGTGCTAGTGCCCCTGGGACAGGAACTTACGAGCAGTACTTC	CASAPGTGTYEQYF
TRBV9	.	TRBJ2-1	.	TGTGCCAGCAGCGTAGCGGGGCTGAACAATGAGCAGTTCTTC	CASSVAGLNNEQFF
TRBV2	.	TRBJ1-2	.	TGTGCCAGCCGGGACGGCTATGGCTACACCTTC	CASRDGYGYTF
TRBV6-5	.	TRBJ2-2	.	TGTGCCAGCAGTTACTCGGTCCAGACCGGGGAGCTGTTTTTT	CASSYSVQTGELFF
TRBV27	.	TRBJ1-2	.	TGTGCCAGCAGTTTGGCAGGGGCGGATTACACCTTC	CASSLAGADYTF
TRBV6-5	.	TRBJ2-3	TRBD1	TGTGCCAGCAGTTATCGGAGACAGGGAACAGATACGCAGTATTTT	CASSYRRQGTDTQYF
TRBV7-9	.	TRBJ2-1	.	TGTGCCAGCAGCCCGGTTGGCGGGGTCAATGAGCAGTTCTTC	CASSPVGGVNEQFF
TRBV21-1	.	TRBJ1-5	.	TGTGCCAGCAGCAAACGGGGTTCCGGGCCCCAGCATTTT	CASSKRGSGPQHF
TRBV9	.	TRBJ1-5	.	TGTGCCAGCAGCGTAGACCCGGGCAGCAATCAGCCCCAGCATTTT	CASSVDPGSNQPQHF
TRBV7-9	.	TRBJ2-3	.	TGTGCCAGCAGCTTATACGGTCGGGAAGACACAGATACGCAGTATTTT	CASSLYGREDTDTQYF
TRBV5-5	.	TRBJ2-1	TRBD2	TGTGCCAGCAGCTGGAGCGGGGGGACTGGGAATGAGCAGTTCTTC	CASSWSGGTGNEQFF
TRBV5-4	once	TRBJ1-2	.	TGTGCCAGCAGCTTGCCACAGATATATGGCTACACCTTC	CASSLPQIYGYTF
TRBV9	.	TRBJ2-2	.	TGTGCCAGCAGCGTAGGCGGGCGGGACACCGGGGAGCTGTTTTTT	CASSVGGRDTGELFF
TRBV9	.	TRBJ1-2	.	TGTGCCAGCAGCCCCGAAAAGTTTATCGATTCCTACACCTTC	CASSPEKFIDSYTF
TRBV29-1	.	TRBJ2-7	TRBD1	TGCAGCGTTGAAGGGACAGGGGAGACCTACGAGCAGTACTTC	CSVEGTGETYEQYF
TRBV27	.	TRBJ1-1	.	TGTGCCAGCTTTAGACCAGGAATTTTGAACACTGAAGCTTTCTTT	CASFRPGILNTEAFF
TRBV7-9	.	TRBJ1-1	.	TGTGCCAGCAGTTTTGCCGAACCCTCAGGCACTGAAGCTTTCTTT	CASSFAEPSGTEAFF
TRBV6-7	.	TRBJ1-1	TRBD1	TGTGCCAGCAGTTACTCCCTGATGAGGGACAGGGGCTGCACTGAAGCTTTCTTT	CASSYSLMRDRGCTEAFF
TRBV7-9	.	TRBJ1-1	TRBD1	TGTGCCAGCAGCCTCGACAGGGGACGGAGCACTGAAGCTTTCTTT	CASSLDRGRSTEAFF
TRBV6-5	once	TRBJ1-1	TRBD1	TGTGCCAGCAGTTACTCGATATCAGGGGGAAACACTGAAGCTTTCTTT	CASSYSISGGNTEAFF
TRBV25-1	.	TRBJ1-1	.	TGTGCCAGCAGTGACGGACAGCTCAACACTGAAGCTTTCTTT	CASSDGQLNTEAFF
TRBV25-1	.	TRBJ1-3	TRBD1	TGTGCCAGCAGTGAATACCTTGGACAGGGAGTCTCTGGAAACACCATATATTTT	CASSEYLGQGVSGNTIYF
TRBV11-1	.	TRBJ2-1	TRBD2	TGTGCCAGCAGCCTACTAGCGGGAGAAATAAATGAGCAGTTCTTC	CASSLLAGEINEQFF
TRBV5-6	.	TRBJ2-1	.	TGTGCCAGCAGCATAGGGGACAATGAGCAGTTCTTC	CASSIGDNEQFF
TRBV9	.	TRBJ1-1	.	TGTGCCAGCAGCCCCGGAGGGAACACTGAAGCTTTCTTT	CASSPGGNTEAFF
TRBV7-2	.	TRBJ2-1	TRBD2	TGTGCCAGCAGCTTAGGCCCTCGACTAGCGGGGGGGAACAATGAGCAGTTCTTC	CASSLGPRLAGGNNEQFF
TRBV18	.	TRBJ2-5	.	TGTGCCAGCTCACTCACAGGGCGGGAGACCCAGTACTTC	CASSLTGRETQYF
TRBV6-1	.	TRBJ1-5	TRBD1	TGTGCCAGCAGTGACAGGGGGGGGGTGAAGCCCCAGCATTTT	CASSDRGGVKPQHF
TRBV7-2	.	TRBJ1-5	.	TGTGCCAGCAGCCTAGGTCGGGGGGGCAGCAATCAGCCCCAGCATTTT	CASSLGRGGSNQPQHF
TRBV7-8	.	TRBJ1-1	TRBD1	TGTGCCAGCAGCTTACCAGACAGGGGGCCCAGAGCTTTCTTT	CASSLPDRGPRAFF
TRBV7-2	.	TRBJ2-1	TRBD1	TGTGCCAGCGGGACAGGGAATCCCTACAATGAGCAGTTCTTC	CASGTGNPYNEQFF
TRBV10-3	.	TRBJ2-3	.	TGTGCCATCAGTGAGTCGGGGTCAGGGGTTTATGCAGATACGCAGTATTTT	CAISESGSGVYADTQYF
TRBV9	few	TRBJ2-3	.	TGTGCCAGCAGCGTAGGCTCGGGAGATACGCAGTATTTT	CASSVGSGDTQYF
TRBV27	.	TRBJ1-1	.	TGTGCCAGCAGTTTATCAGGGAATATGAACACTGAAGCTTTCTTT	CASSLSGNMNTEAFF
TRBV6-4	.	TRBJ2-1	TRBD2	TGTGCCAGCAGCCAAAGCGGGAGCTCCTACAATGAGCAGTTCTTC	CASSQSGSSYNEQFF
TRBV15	.	TRBJ1-1	.	TGTGCCACCAGCAGAGAGAGGGTAACTAACACTGAAGCTTTCTTT	CATSRERVTNTEAFF
TRBV2	.	TRBJ1-4	TRBD1	TGTGCCAGCATGACAGGGGGCATGACTAATGAAAAACTGTTTTTT	CASMTGGMTNEKLFF
TRBV6-5	.	TRBJ1-6	.	TGTGCCAGCAGTTACTACCGGGACCGGAGTTCACCCCTCCACTTT	CASSYYRDRSSPLHF
TRBV7-2	.	TRBJ2-1	.	TGTGCCAGCAGCTTAACTACCCCCTTCCCGGACAATGAGCAGTTCTTC	CASSLTTPFPDNEQFF
TRBV27	.	TRBJ2-1	.	TGTGCCAGCAGTTTCAAGGGAGATGAGCAGTTCTTC	CASSFKGDEQFF
TRBV14	once	TRBJ2-5	TRBD2	TGTGCCAGCAAGGGGCAAATAGCGGGATGGGGAGAGACCCAGTACTTC	CASKGQIAGWGETQYF
TRBV25-1	.	TRBJ2-7	TRBD2	TGTGCCAGCAGTGACCGGAAGCGGGGGGGCTCTATATACGAGCAGTACTTC	CASSDRKRGGSIYEQYF
TRBV11-2	once	TRBJ1-1	TRBD1	TGTGCCAGCAGCTTCGTCCGGGACAGGGGAAACCGGAACACTGAAGCTTTCTTT	CASSFVRDRGNRNTEAFF
TRBV5-6	.	TRBJ2-7	TRBD1	TGTGCCAGCAGCTTGCTAACAGGGGGGTTCTACGAGCAGTACTTC	CASSLLTGGFYEQYF
TRBV11-2	medium-sized	TRBJ1-4	.	TGTGCCAGCAGCTTAGATTGGGCGGCTAATGAAAAACTGTTTTTT	CASSLDWAANEKLFF
TRBV12-5	.	TRBJ1-2	TRBD1	TGTGCTAGTGGAGACCAGGGGGGAGCTTATGGCTACACCTTC	CASGDQGGAYGYTF
TRBV9	.	TRBJ2-4	.	TGTGCCAGCAGCCCAAGGGGAATAGCCAAAAACATTCAGTACTTC	CASSPRGIAKNIQYF
TRBV4-1	.	TRBJ2-1	TRBD2	TGCGCCAGCAGCCAAGCGGGGACTACCCTGAATGAGCAGTTCTTC	CASSQAGTTLNEQFF